The present T cell receptor beta chain was sequenced within a study of T cell repertoires in cytomegalovirus infection. Study as a whole: CMV infection together with matching HLA type was indicated by public TCR beta signatures.

Study results and limitations: The ex vivo response was dominated by HLA-C-restricted CMV-specific TCR beta clonotypes. Public TCR beta family frequency separated CMV-and-HLA carriers, including in an independent cohort.

Worth noting for this clonotype: Antigen: not known.

V shed 5 bases and J 0 bases; nucleotides not matched to a gene: 12. Germline V gene lookup returns CDR1 DFQATT and CDR2 SNEGSKA (reference sequence). The CDR3 contains 16 residues. TCRdb reprocessed the reads with MiXCR, giving one entry per CDR3 protein. The profile covers under 150,000 distinct CDR3 sequences, with around 30% appearing a single time and 41% taken by the ten largest. The clonotype comes from a human donor in good health (CMV status not recorded). Some clones in this sample may be carry-over from other donors' samples. Sequenced here: CD8+ T cells from cultured PBMCs, sampled from culture after CMV antigen stimulation. The rearrangement uses TRBV20-1 and TRBJ1-1, with TRBD1 matching over 7 bases. CDR3 amino acids: CSAETLDRALNTEAFF. The DNA for the CDR3 is TGCAGTGCTGAAACCCTTGACAGGGCACTGAACACTGAAGCTTTCTTT.